What follows are 13 T cell receptor beta chains derived from one specimen sequenced in a study of brain T cells in children with intractable seizures (dated by TCRdb to the early 2020s). Preparation of the library involved the immunoSEQ multiplex PCR assay. This immuneACCESS table, as held by TCRdb, lists in-frame sequences with V and J called but not all clones. Of the missing ones, under half trace to an unresolved V gene in checked studies; the others have no known cause. This sample lists under 150,000 clones; 94% were detected once. 3.5% to 4.5% of the sample rests with the top ten. This sample's time point label indicates: resected brain tissue, or blood drawn just prior to surgery. The material sequenced was peripheral blood, taken at surgery. The source of these receptors is a boy less than two years old with hemimegalencephaly and intractable seizures.

The chain combines TRBV6-5 with TRBJ2-7; 8 bases agree with TRBD1. Germline V CDR1 and CDR2: MNHEY, SVGAGI. Trimming took 8 bases from V and 1 from J; bases not matched to a gene: 4. This CDR3 region has 13 residues. CDR3 DNA: TGTGCCAGCCACCGGGACAGGTCCTACGAGCAGTACTTC. This gives the protein CASHRDRSYEQYF.

The CDR3 coding sequence is TGTGCCAGCAGTTTATCGTGGGGCCAGGTAACCTACGAGCAGTACTTC. It specifies CASSLSWGQVTYEQYF. This rearrangement joins TRBV27 to TRBJ2-7, with D perhaps matching TRBD1 (5 bases). V was cut by 0 bases and J by 2 bases, with 14 bases left in between. The CDR3 is 16 residues long. CDR1 MNHEY and CDR2 SMNVEV come from the germline V gene (reference sequence).

The chain is built from TRBV6-2 or TRBV6-3 and TRBJ2-2; possible D gene TRBD2, 5 bases. Trimming took 5 bases from V and 7 from J, leaving 11 bases between them. In germline, CDR1 is MNHEY, CDR2 SVGEGT. This CDR3 comprises 13 residues. The CDR3 spells CASSTISGGELFF. CDR3 in DNA: TGTGCCAGCAGTACGATCAGCGGCGGGGAGCTGTTTTTT.

A word on this clone: Other DNA sequences in the sample encode the same CDR3. The J gene is TRBJ2-1, the V gene TRBV11-2, with no clear D. The V end lost 5 bases, the J end lost 4 bases, and 12 bases lay between the germline ends. CDR1 and CDR2 from the germline V gene are SGHAT and FQNNGV. The CDR3 runs 14 residues. CDR3 sequence: CASSLDLPYNEQFF. Here the CDR3 DNA reads TGTGCCAGCAGCCTGGATCTCCCTTACAATGAGCAGTTCTTC.

The DNA for the CDR3 is TGTGCCAGCAGTTTGGTTGAGACTAGCGGGAGTTCCTACGAGCAGTACTTC. Translating it yields CASSLVETSGSSYEQYF. V and J are TRBV28 and TRBJ2-7; TRBD2 matches at 12 bases. The CDR3 sequence is 17 residues long. Germline trimming cut 3 bases from V and 1 base from J; bases unmatched to any gene: 7. The V gene's germline CDR1 is MDHEN and CDR2 SYDVKM.

The chain is built from TRBV4-3 and TRBJ2-1, with D possibly being TRBD1 (6 bases). The CDR3 loop spans 17 amino acids. The germline V and J ends were trimmed by 0 bases and 0 bases, with 12 bases remaining between them. In germline, CDR1 is LGHNA, CDR2 YSLEER. DNA of the CDR3: TGCGCCAGCAGCCAAGATGGGGGCTACCCCTCCTACAATGAGCAGTTCTTC. It specifies CASSQDGGYPSYNEQFF.

The chain joins TRBV15 to TRBJ2-3; the D gene is possibly TRBD2 (6 bases). In germline, CDR1 is LNHNV, CDR2 YYDKDF (reference sequence). This CDR3 is 15 amino acids long. V gave up 5 bases and J gave up 2 bases, with 14 bases separating them. The CDR3 DNA follows: TGTGCCACCAGCGTTCGTAGCGGACACACAGATACGCAGTATTTT. Residues: CATSVRSGHTDTQYF.

This chain uses TRBV6-5 with TRBJ2-5; 7 bases map to TRBD1. The V gene end was trimmed by 0 bases and the J gene end by 7 bases; junction bases not matched to a gene: 8. This CDR3 is 15 amino acids long. Germline V CDR1 and CDR2: MNHEY, SVGAGI. CDR3 region: CASSYSFTGEMTQYF. DNA for the CDR3: TGTGCCAGCAGTTACTCGTTTACAGGGGAGATGACCCAGTACTTC.

The chain is built from TRBV29-1 and TRBJ2-1; 11 bases agree with TRBD2. The junction had 12 bases not matched to a gene; V was cut back by 6 bases and J by 14 bases. The CDR3 loop spans 13 amino acids. Germline V CDR1 and CDR2: SQVTM, ANQGSEA. CDR3 nucleotide sequence: TGCAGCGTCCTGACTAGCGGGATGATCAGGGAGTTCTTC. This codes for CSVLTSGMIREFF.

This clone is a singleton in its sample. CDR3 loop: CASTPGSPPEQFF. The CDR3 nucleotides read TGTGCCAGCACACCGGGCTCCCCCCCGGAGCAGTTCTTC. V is TRBV7-9 and J is TRBJ2-1, with D uncertain. The germline V gene encodes CDR1 SEHNR and CDR2 FQNEAQ (reference sequence). The CDR3 extends over 13 amino acids. Trimming removed 7 bases from V and 10 bases from J, with 17 bases in between.

J is TRBJ2-7 and V is TRBV6-5; D not certain. CDR3 size: 14 residues. Germline V lookup: CDR1 MNHEY, CDR2 SVGAGI. V lost 0 bases and J 4 bases, leaving 10 bases between the germline ends. The CDR3 region is CASSYSVRPYEQYF. The CDR3 DNA reads TGTGCCAGCAGTTACTCCGTCAGGCCTTACGAGCAGTACTTC.

The J gene is TRBJ2-5, the V gene TRBV11-3; the D call may be TRBD1 or TRBD2 (5 bases each). Looked up from germline, CDR1 is SGHNT and CDR2 is YENEEA. This CDR3 is 15 amino acids long. V gave up 4 bases and J gave up 3 bases, with 15 bases separating them. The CDR3 reads CASSSRVRGEETQYF. CDR3 DNA sequence: TGTGCCAGCAGCTCCAGGGTCAGAGGGGAAGAGACCCAGTACTTC.

The chain recombines TRBV5-1 with TRBJ1-1, with a possible D match to TRBD1 (5 bases). Per germline, CDR1 SGHRS and CDR2 YFSETQ. The CDR3 is made up of 15 amino acids. V lost 3 bases and J 1 base, leaving 13 bases between the germline ends. The CDR3 DNA follows: TGCGCCAGCAGCTGGGGGACGGCGCCGAACACTGAAGCTTTCTTT. Its protein is CASSWGTAPNTEAFF.